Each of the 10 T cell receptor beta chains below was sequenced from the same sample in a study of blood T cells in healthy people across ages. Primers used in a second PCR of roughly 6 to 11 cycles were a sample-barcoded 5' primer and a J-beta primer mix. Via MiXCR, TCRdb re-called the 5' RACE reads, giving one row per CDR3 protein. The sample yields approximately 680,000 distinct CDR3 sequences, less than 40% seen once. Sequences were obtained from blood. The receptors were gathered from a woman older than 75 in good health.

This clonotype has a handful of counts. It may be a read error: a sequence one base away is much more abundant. CDR3 in DNA: TGTGCCAGCAGTCGGGTACGGGGAACCTACGAGCAGTACTTC. Its protein product is CASSRVRGTYEQYF. The V and J genes are TRBV2 and TRBJ2-7, with D perhaps matching TRBD2 (5 bases). The CDR3 totals 14 residues. Germline CDR1 is SNHLY and CDR2 is FYNNEI. The V end lost 5 bases, the J end lost 2 bases, and 13 bases lay between the germline ends.

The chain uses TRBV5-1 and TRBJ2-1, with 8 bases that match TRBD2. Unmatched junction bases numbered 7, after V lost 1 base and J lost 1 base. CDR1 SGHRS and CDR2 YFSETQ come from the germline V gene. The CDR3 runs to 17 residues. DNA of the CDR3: TGCGCCAGCAGCTTGACAGCGGGGGCCCCATCCTACAATGAGCAGTTCTTC. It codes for CASSLTAGAPSYNEQFF. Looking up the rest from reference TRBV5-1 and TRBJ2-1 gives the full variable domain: KAGVTQTPRYLIKTRGQQVTLSCSPISGHRSVSWYQQTPGQGLQFLFEYFSETQRNKGNFPGRFSGRQFSNSRSEMNVSTLELGDSALYLCASSLTAGAPSYNEQFFGPGTRLTVL.

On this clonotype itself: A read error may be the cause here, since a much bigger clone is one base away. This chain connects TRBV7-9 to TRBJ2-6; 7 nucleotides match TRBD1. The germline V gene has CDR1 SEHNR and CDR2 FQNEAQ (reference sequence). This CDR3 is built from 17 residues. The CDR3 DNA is TGTGCCAGCAGCCATCTGACAGGGAGCGCTGGGGCCAACGTCCGGACTTTC. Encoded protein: CASSHLTGSAGANVRTF.

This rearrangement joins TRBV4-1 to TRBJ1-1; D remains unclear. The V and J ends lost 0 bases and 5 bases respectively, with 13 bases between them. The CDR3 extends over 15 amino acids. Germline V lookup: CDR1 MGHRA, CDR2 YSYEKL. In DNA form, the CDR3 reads TGCGCCAGCAGCCAAGATGAACATCGGGGAACTGAAGCTTTCTTT. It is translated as CASSQDEHRGTEAFF.

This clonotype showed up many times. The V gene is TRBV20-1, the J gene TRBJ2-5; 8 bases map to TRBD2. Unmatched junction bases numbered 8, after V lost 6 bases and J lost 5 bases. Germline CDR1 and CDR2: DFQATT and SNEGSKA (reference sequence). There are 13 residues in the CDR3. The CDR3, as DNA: TGCAGTGCGCCTCGTGCGGGGGGCGAGACCCAGTACTTC. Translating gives CSAPRAGGETQYF.

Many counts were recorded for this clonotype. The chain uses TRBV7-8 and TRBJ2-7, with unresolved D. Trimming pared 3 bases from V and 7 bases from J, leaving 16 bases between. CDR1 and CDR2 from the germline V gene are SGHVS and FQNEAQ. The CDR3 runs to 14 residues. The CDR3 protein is CASSFRGLGEEQYF. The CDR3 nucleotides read TGTGCCAGCAGCTTTAGAGGCCTGGGCGAAGAGCAGTACTTC.

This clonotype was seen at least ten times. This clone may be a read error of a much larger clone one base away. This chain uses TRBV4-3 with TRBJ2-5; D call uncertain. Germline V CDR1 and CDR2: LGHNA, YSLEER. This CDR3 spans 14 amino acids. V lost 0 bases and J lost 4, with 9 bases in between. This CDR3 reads CASSQDLGGETQYF. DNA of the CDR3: TGCGCCAGCAGCCAAGATCTAGGTGGAGAGACCCAGTACTTC.

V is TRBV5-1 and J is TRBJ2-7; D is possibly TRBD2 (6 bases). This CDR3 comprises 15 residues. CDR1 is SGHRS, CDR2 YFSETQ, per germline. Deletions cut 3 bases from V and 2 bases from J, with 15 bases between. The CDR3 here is CASSSPGRTTYEQYF. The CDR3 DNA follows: TGCGCCAGCAGCTCGCCGGGACGGACTACCTACGAGCAGTACTTC. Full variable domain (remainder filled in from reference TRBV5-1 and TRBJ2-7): KAGVTQTPRYLIKTRGQQVTLSCSPISGHRSVSWYQQTPGQGLQFLFEYFSETQRNKGNFPGRFSGRQFSNSRSEMNVSTLELGDSALYLCASSSPGRTTYEQYFGPGTRLTVT.

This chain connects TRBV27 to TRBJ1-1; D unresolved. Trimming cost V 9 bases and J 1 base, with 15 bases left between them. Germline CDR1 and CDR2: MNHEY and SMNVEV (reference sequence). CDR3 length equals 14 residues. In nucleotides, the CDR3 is TGTGCCAGTCGAGTCGTGCAGCCGAACACTGAAGCTTTCTTT. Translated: CASRVVQPNTEAFF.

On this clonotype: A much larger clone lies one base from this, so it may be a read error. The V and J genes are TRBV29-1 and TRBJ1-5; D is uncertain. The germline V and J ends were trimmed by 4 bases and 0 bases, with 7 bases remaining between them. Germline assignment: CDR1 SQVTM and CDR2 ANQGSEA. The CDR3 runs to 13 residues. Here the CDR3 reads CSVAVDSNQPQHF. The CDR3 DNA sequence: TGCAGCGTTGCAGTCGATAGCAATCAGCCCCAGCATTTT. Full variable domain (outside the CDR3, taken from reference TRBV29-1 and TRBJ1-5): SAVISQKPSRDICQRGTSLTIQCQVDSQVTMMFWYRQQPGQSLTLIATANQGSEATYESGFVIDKFPISRPNLTFSTLTVSNMSPEDSSIYLCSVAVDSNQPQHFGDGTRLSIL.